This T cell receptor beta chain appears in the sequencing data of a study of cytomegalovirus exposure and HLA in healthy donors. Primers included in the PCR were 60 Vbeta and 13 Jbeta primers. The data were produced by immunoSEQ multiplex PCR, yet TCRdb's version contains in-frame clones alone and is incomplete. The data show 65,000 to 85,000 clones, 65% to 70% seen once. Overall study findings and caveats: Sequences of the TCR beta chain were said to predict the HLA-A and HLA-B alleles of most subjects accurately. Common viral pathogens were later found to be apparently linked to several of the most significant clusters. For most TCR sequences rarity was the rule, although some public TCRs occurred in many donors. Later analysis found that TCR beta chains associated with HLA were more clonally expanded than other, equally common chains.

The CDR3 is 12 residues long. Germline lookup yields CDR1 SGHAT and CDR2 FQNNGV. V shed 8 bases and J shed 2 bases, with 10 bases lying between them. Concerning this clone itself: Its antigen is as yet unknown.

Sequencing was done on a sample of PBMCs. The TCR originated in a woman in her thirties in good health and CMV-seronegative. The genes are TRBV11-2 and TRBJ2-7, with D maybe TRBD1 (6 bases). The CDR3 here is CASAGAAYEQYF. The DNA for the CDR3 is TGTGCCAGCGCAGGGGCGGCCTACGAGCAGTACTTC.